A selection of T cell receptor beta chains follows, all from one sample in a study of cytomegalovirus exposure and HLA in healthy donors. Sequencing used immunoSEQ multiplex PCR; TCRdb keeps in-frame clones, though not all of them. Among about 170,000 clones listed, about 65% were seen once. Sample: PBMCs. These TCRs come from a man aged 35 to 55 in good health and CMV-seropositive. Each CDR3 is given with its conserved first and last residue. D genes are given only for firm matches. Clone size is given for some rows only: seen once, a few or many times, or a class if the clone is expanded.

clone_size	cdr3_length	v_call	j_call	d_call	cdr3_nt	cdr3_aa
NA	20	TRBV5-4	TRBJ2-3	TRBD2	TGTGCCAGCAGCAGGGGGGGACCGGGACTAGCGGGGGCGCGCACAGATACGCAGTATTTT	CASSRGGPGLAGARTDTQYF
NA	18	TRBV27	TRBJ1-3	NA	TGTGCCAGCAGTTTAAAGTCCCTTCTACCCGGCTCTGGAAACACCATATATTTT	CASSLKSLLPGSGNTIYF
NA	13	TRBV6-5	TRBJ1-2	TRBD1	TGTGCCAGCAGAGGGGGACAGCTATATGGCTACACCTTC	CASRGGQLYGYTF
NA	14	TRBV5-4	TRBJ2-5	TRBD2	TGTGCCAGCAGCCCGGGACTAGGGAGAGAGACCCAGTACTTC	CASSPGLGRETQYF
NA	14	TRBV5-1	TRBJ2-7	TRBD1	TGCGCCAGCAGCGAGGGGCAGGGGGTTAACGAGCAGTACTTC	CASSEGQGVNEQYF
NA	15	TRBV6-6	TRBJ2-7	TRBD2	TGTGCCAGCAGGAGACTAGCGGGGGCCCCCCTCGGGCAGTACTTC	CASRRLAGAPLGQYF
NA	18	TRBV11-2	TRBJ2-1	TRBD2	TGTGCCAGCAGAGTTGGGCTAGCGGGGGCCCTCTCCTACAATGAGCAGTTCTTC	CASRVGLAGALSYNEQFF
once	14	TRBV19	TRBJ1-6	NA	TGTGCCAGTACCTACCAGGGTACAAATTCACCCCTCCACTTT	CASTYQGTNSPLHF
NA	14	TRBV11-2	TRBJ2-7	NA	TGTGCCAGCAGCTTAGGTAGGGGCTCCTACGAGCAGTACTTC	CASSLGRGSYEQYF
NA	14	TRBV19	TRBJ1-2	NA	TGTGCCAGTAGTCGGGACACCGCCCTCTATGGCTACACCTTC	CASSRDTALYGYTF
NA	13	TRBV2	TRBJ1-5	TRBD1	TGTGCCAGCAGCTACAGGGGCGGTCAGCCCCAGCATTTT	CASSYRGGQPQHF
few	15	TRBV27	TRBJ1-1	NA	TGTGCCAGCAGTTTATCGGCATCCCTGAACACTGAAGCTTTCTTT	CASSLSASLNTEAFF
NA	17	TRBV19	TRBJ1-5	NA	TGTGCCAGTAGTATAGATCTGGGGCAGAGGCCAAATCAGCCCCAGCATTTT	CASSIDLGQRPNQPQHF
NA	15	TRBV5-6	TRBJ2-7	TRBD1	TGTGCCAGCAGCCTACGGGACAGGGGGCTCTACGAGCAGTACTTC	CASSLRDRGLYEQYF
NA	15	TRBV6-5	TRBJ2-2	TRBD1	TGTGCCAGCAGACAGGACAGGGGGGGGACCGGGGAGCTGTTTTTT	CASRQDRGGTGELFF
NA	13	TRBV6-6	TRBJ1-2	NA	TGTGCCAGCAGTACGGACAGAAACTATGGCTACACCTTC	CASSTDRNYGYTF
NA	15	TRBV19	TRBJ1-4	TRBD1	TGTGCCAGTCATCCCACAGGGGGAGCTAATGAAAAACTGTTTTTT	CASHPTGGANEKLFF
once	15	TRBV5-4	TRBJ2-7	TRBD2	TGTGCCAGCAGCTTAACGGGGGGGGACCGCTACGAGCAGTACTTC	CASSLTGGDRYEQYF
NA	15	TRBV9	TRBJ2-7	TRBD2	TGTGCCAGCAGCCCTTCCGGGACTAGAAGTGGCGAGCAGTACTTC	CASSPSGTRSGEQYF
NA	15	TRBV9	TRBJ1-1	NA	TGTGCCAGCAGCGTAGATAGGACACCGAACACTGAAGCTTTCTTT	CASSVDRTPNTEAFF
NA	13	TRBV19	TRBJ1-2	TRBD1	TGTGCCAGTAGGTTACAGGGGTCCTATGGCTACACCTTC	CASRLQGSYGYTF
NA	14	TRBV7-9	TRBJ1-5	NA	TGTTCCAGCAGCTCAGACAGTCCCAATCAGCCCCAGCATTTT	CSSSSDSPNQPQHF
NA	17	TRBV27	TRBJ2-3	TRBD2	TGTGCCAGCAGTTTATCGTGGCTAGCGGCGAGCACAGATACGCAGTATTTT	CASSLSWLAASTDTQYF
NA	14	TRBV7-2	TRBJ2-7	NA	TGTGCCAGCAGCTCCAGACAGGGAGGTTACGAGCAGTACTTC	CASSSRQGGYEQYF
NA	12	TRBV11-2	TRBJ1-1	NA	TGTGCCAGCAGCTTAACAGGGACTGAAGCTTTCTTT	CASSLTGTEAFF
NA	14	TRBV7-3	TRBJ2-2	NA	TGTGCCAGCAGCCACCGGGGGACTGACGGGGAGCTGTTTTTT	CASSHRGTDGELFF
NA	16	TRBV6-5	TRBJ1-2	NA	TGTGCCAGCAGTTCACTCGTCGCAGGGGAGGGCTATGGCTACACCTTC	CASSSLVAGEGYGYTF
NA	13	TRBV30	TRBJ1-2	TRBD1	TGTGCCTGGCAGGGACAGGGCAGCTATGGCTACACCTTC	CAWQGQGSYGYTF
NA	15	TRBV4-3	TRBJ2-7	NA	TGCGCCAGCAGCCAAGATGGGGCACGATTATGCGAGCAGTACTTC	CASSQDGARLCEQYF
NA	11	TRBV2	TRBJ2-7	NA	TGTGCCAGCAGTGTGAGGGACGAGCAGTACTTC	CASSVRDEQYF
few	16	TRBV5-1	TRBJ1-2	NA	TGCGCCAGCAGCTTCCACAGTTCCCCAGCTAACTATGGCTACACCTTC	CASSFHSSPANYGYTF
NA	15	TRBV9	TRBJ1-5	NA	TGTGCCAGCAGCGCGAGCCACGCTGGCAATCAGCCCCAGCATTTT	CASSASHAGNQPQHF
NA	15	TRBV6-5	TRBJ1-2	TRBD1	TGTGCCAGCAGCCCAGTCGGGACAGGGAAATATGGCTACACCTTC	CASSPVGTGKYGYTF
NA	13	TRBV7-2	TRBJ2-7	NA	TGTGCCAGCAGCACGGGGGACCGGGGGGAGCAGTACTTC	CASSTGDRGEQYF
NA	12	TRBV19	TRBJ2-7	TRBD1	TGTGCCACCTCGGGACAGCTCTACGAGCAGTACTTC	CATSGQLYEQYF
NA	16	TRBV7-9	TRBJ2-5	NA	TGTGCCAGCAGCCCGCCCCCCGACAGGCCCCAAGAGACCCAGTACTTC	CASSPPPDRPQETQYF
NA	15	TRBV6-1	TRBJ2-5	NA	TGTGCCAGCAGTGTGGAAGGAGGGTACCAAGAGACCCAGTACTTC	CASSVEGGYQETQYF
NA	14	TRBV7-2	TRBJ2-5	TRBD2	TGTGCCAGCAGCCCCATGGGGAGGGGAGAGACCCAGTACTTC	CASSPMGRGETQYF
NA	15	TRBV7-3	TRBJ2-3	NA	TGTGCCAGCAGCTTAACCCGGCAGCGTTCAGATACGCAGTATTTT	CASSLTRQRSDTQYF
NA	17	TRBV5-4	TRBJ2-2	TRBD1	TGTGCCAGCAGCTCGGCGGGCAGGGGGTGGAACACCGGGGAGCTGTTTTTT	CASSSAGRGWNTGELFF
NA	16	TRBV4-1	TRBJ2-3	TRBD2	TGCGCCAGCAGCCAAGATGGGCGGGGGGGTACAGATACGCAGTATTTT	CASSQDGRGGTDTQYF
few	15	TRBV19	TRBJ1-2	NA	TGTGCCAGTAGCCCAGTTAGGGCAGGGAACTATGGCTACACCTTC	CASSPVRAGNYGYTF
NA	16	TRBV7-9	TRBJ2-6	NA	TGTGCCAGCAGCATCACAGGGTTCTCTGGGGCCAACGTCCTGACTTTC	CASSITGFSGANVLTF
NA	14	TRBV9	TRBJ1-2	NA	TGTGCCAGCAGCAGAGACGGGTCAGGGTCTGGCTACACCTTC	CASSRDGSGSGYTF
few	15	TRBV7-9	TRBJ1-4	NA	TGTGCCAGCAGACCGCGGGGAGCCCCTAATGAAAAACTGTTTTTT	CASRPRGAPNEKLFF
NA	16	TRBV18	TRBJ1-5	TRBD1	TGTGCCAGCTCACCACCTCGACAGGGGGGCGATCAGCCCCAGCATTTT	CASSPPRQGGDQPQHF
NA	13	TRBV7-3	TRBJ2-5	TRBD1	TGTGCCAGCAGCGCTACAGGGGGAGAGACCCAGTACTTC	CASSATGGETQYF
NA	14	TRBV19	TRBJ2-7	TRBD1	TGTGCCACCAGCACCTGGACAGGGAGGTACGAGCAGTACTTC	CATSTWTGRYEQYF